The rows below give T cell receptor beta chains drawn from one sample of a study of blood T cells in healthy people across ages. TCRdb processed the 5' RACE reads anew with MiXCR; each CDR3 protein has one entry. In the table there are more than 500,000 distinct CDR3 sequences, about a quarter of which are singletons. This sample was shared with a second study, whose subject was T cells of mothers and their children.

The sequenced sample consisted of blood. The receptors here all came from a boy between 2 and 15 years old in good health. Each CDR3 is given with its conserved first and last residue.

v_call,j_call,cdr3_aa
TRBV6-2/TRBV6-3,TRBJ2-1,CASSLLDRSGDEQFF
TRBV7-3,TRBJ2-1,CASSLYGGGGNEQFF
TRBV12-3/TRBV12-4,TRBJ1-5,CASSRDSVQPQHF
TRBV12-3/TRBV12-4,TRBJ2-3,CASSPPRLAADTQYF
TRBV10-2,TRBJ2-7,CASSEGLALYEQYF
TRBV12-3/TRBV12-4,TRBJ2-4,CASSLGTAKNIQYF
TRBV5-1,TRBJ2-4,CASSPSGLAGTTDIQYF
TRBV11-2,TRBJ2-7,CASSLEALAAYEQYF
TRBV2,TRBJ1-2,CASSERGADGYTF
TRBV18,TRBJ2-5,CASSPPSGTQETQYF
TRBV20-1,TRBJ2-4,CSARSSIAKNIQYF
TRBV7-8,TRBJ2-7,CASSPWTEGYEQYF
TRBV7-7,TRBJ2-5,CAVAAGHQETQYF
TRBV27,TRBJ1-2,CASRPRTGDGNGYTF
TRBV20-1,TRBJ2-1,CSASLGTANNEQFF
TRBV6-1,TRBJ2-2,CASSNLDGGANTGELFF
TRBV28,TRBJ1-1,CASSYLYSTEAFF
TRBV20-1,TRBJ2-4,CSARDPWAGKNIQYF
TRBV9,TRBJ2-7,CASSGGLGSSYEQYF
TRBV7-9,TRBJ1-4,CASSPRSRNREKLFF
TRBV4-1,.,CASSQRETYEQYF
TRBV7-9,TRBJ2-1,CASSLEPLAGYNEQFF
TRBV4-1,TRBJ2-7,CASSQPSEGGEQYF
TRBV2,TRBJ1-5,CASSVGVGSNQPQHF
TRBV18,TRBJ2-2,CASSGRQGGTGELFF
TRBV20-1,TRBJ2-4,CSARDAAGGGNIQYF
TRBV7-8,TRBJ1-5,CASSLVGASNQPQHF
TRBV9,.,CASSVGTETYEQYF
TRBV6-5,TRBJ1-2,CASTGGGGYTF
TRBV27,TRBJ2-3,CASSLSDRVTDTQYF
TRBV18,TRBJ2-3,CASSPREDTQYF
TRBV29-1,TRBJ2-4,CSVEDRRGRVDIQYF
TRBV7-9,TRBJ1-1,CASSTRGRNTEAFF
TRBV10-3,TRBJ2-5,CAISGSGGDETQYF
TRBV6-2/TRBV6-3,TRBJ2-1,CASRLTGPTGKNEQFF
TRBV7-6,TRBJ2-5,CASSLTPMGTSGKETQYF
TRBV7-6,TRBJ2-1,CASSLYGPGGYNEQFF
TRBV5-1,TRBJ1-2,CASSLSGQGGYGYTF
TRBV5-1,TRBJ2-5,CASSVAGTYQETQYF
TRBV5-1,TRBJ2-5,CASPSGRSGGEQETQYF
TRBV6-2/TRBV6-3,.,CASGAQGTLGYEQYF
TRBV15,TRBJ2-3,CATRAGDTQYF
TRBV5-1,TRBJ1-4,CASRPGQNEKLFF
TRBV20-1,TRBJ1-6,CSARGSDRGNSPLHF
TRBV10-1,TRBJ2-5,CASSLGTGYQETQYF
TRBV10-3,TRBJ2-3,CAISDGAGDTQYF
TRBV12-3/TRBV12-4,TRBJ2-2,CASRPGLGAGELFF
TRBV28,TRBJ1-2,CASAGGRVYGYTF